These 18 T cell receptor beta chains originate from one sample sequenced in a study of Graves' ophthalmopathy and Graves' hyperthyroidism. The authors amplified TCR beta CDR3 regions from RNA transcripts. First-round RT-PCR used HTBI primers; second-round multiplex PCR followed. One entry per CDR3 protein, called by TCRdb with MiXCR from the multiplex PCR reads. The sample shows hundreds of thousands of distinct CDR3 sequences, around 21% of them seen only once. The sample comprised peripheral blood. All receptors derive from a young woman with stable Graves' hyperthyroidism.

V and J are TRBV20-1 and TRBJ2-5; TRBD2 matches at 8 bases. This CDR3 contains 13 residues. CDR1 and CDR2 (germline): DFQATT, SNEGSKA (reference sequence). V shed 5 bases and J 4 bases; nucleotides not matched to a gene: 6. Here the CDR3 DNA reads TGCAGTGCTGGAAGCGGGAGCGGAGAGACCCAGTACTTC. Encoded protein: CSAGSGSGETQYF.

The table lists this clonotype with many counts. The rearrangement uses TRBV10-3 and TRBJ2-5, with TRBD2 as a possible D gene (6 bases). Between the trimmed V and J ends, which lost 3 bases and 2 bases, there was a span of 13 bases. CDR3 length: 15 amino acids. CDR1 and CDR2 (germline): ENHRY, SYGVKD. CDR3 DNA: TGTGCCATCAGTGAAGCTCTGCGGGAACAAGAGACCCAGTACTTC. Protein product: CAISEALREQETQYF.

The V and J genes are TRBV28 and TRBJ1-2; D is unclear. Trimming took 2 bases from V and 7 from J, leaving 8 bases between them. The CDR3 has 12 residues. CDR1 and CDR2 (germline): MDHEN, SYDVKM. The CDR3 coding sequence is TGTGCCAGCAGTTTAAGTCTCTCTGGCTACACCTTC. It codes for CASSLSLSGYTF.

This chain links TRBV12-5 with TRBJ2-2, with no clear D. The germline V gene has CDR1 LGHNT and CDR2 FRNRAP. Trimming left V 3 bases short and J 5 bases short, with 4 bases between. The CDR3 covers 12 residues. The CDR3 sequence: CASGFRTGELFF. In DNA, the CDR3 is TGTGCTAGTGGTTTTCGGACCGGGGAGCTGTTTTTT.

This chain links TRBV28 with TRBJ2-7; 9 positions agree with TRBD2. With V trimmed by 6 bases and J by 2 bases, 8 bases remained unmatched. The CDR3 runs to 15 residues. The germline gives CDR1 MDHEN, CDR2 SYDVKM. The CDR3 spells CASSSGTSRTYEQYF. The CDR3 nucleotides read TGTGCCAGCAGCTCCGGGACTAGCCGAACCTACGAGCAGTACTTC.

This clonotype was counted at least ten times. This rearrangement joins TRBV28 to TRBJ1-2; D is perhaps TRBD1 (5 bases). Germline CDR1 and CDR2: MDHEN and SYDVKM. V was clipped by 2 bases and J by 7 bases, with 14 bases between them. This CDR3 region has 14 residues. The CDR3 loop is CASSLDIGGTGYTF. The CDR3 nucleotides read TGTGCCAGCAGTTTAGATATCGGGGGAACTGGCTACACCTTC.

This chain uses TRBV6-1 with TRBJ2-5, with TRBD1 as a possible D gene (5 bases). V lost 1 base to trimming and J lost 4 bases, with 19 bases between them. Germline V gives CDR1 MNHNS, CDR2 SASEGT. The CDR3 extends over 17 amino acids. CDR3 protein: CASSEDPGGRVAETQYF. CDR3 nucleotides: TGTGCCAGCAGTGAAGACCCCGGTGGCAGGGTAGCAGAGACCCAGTACTTC.

V and J are TRBV2 and TRBJ1-1; D remains ambiguous. This CDR3 comprises 15 residues. Per germline, CDR1 SNHLY and CDR2 FYNNEI. The V end lost 7 bases, the J end lost 1 base, and 16 bases lay between the germline ends. The CDR3 sequence: CASNAGPSENTEAFF. The DNA of the CDR3 is TGTGCCAGCAACGCCGGGCCTTCTGAGAACACTGAAGCTTTCTTT. The full variable domain, rest sourced from reference TRBV2 and TRBJ1-1, is EPEVTQTPSHQVTQMGQEVILRCVPISNHLYFYWYRQILGQKVEFLVSFYNNEISEKSEIFDDQFSVERPDGSNFTLKIRSTKLEDSAMYFCASNAGPSENTEAFFGQGTRLTVV.

This clonotype was counted many times. This chain links TRBV28 with TRBJ2-7, with 9 bases identical to TRBD1. The CDR3 covers 14 residues. The germline CDR1 and CDR2 sequences are MDHEN and SYDVKM. With V trimmed by 7 bases and J by 6 bases, 10 bases remained unmatched. The CDR3 DNA sequence: TGTGCCAGCAAAAGGGGGGACAGGGTCCTCGAGCAGTACTTC. Translated: CASKRGDRVLEQYF.

The table lists this clonotype with many counts. The chain carries TRBV10-2 and TRBJ2-2; D may be TRBD2 (5 bases). Trimming removed 6 bases from V and 1 base from J, with 12 bases in between. The germline gives CDR1 WSHSY, CDR2 SAAADI. CDR3 length: 15 amino acids. CDR3 residues: CASRRNRGNTGELFF. The CDR3 nucleotides read TGCGCCAGCAGACGGAATCGGGGGAACACCGGGGAGCTGTTTTTT.

This clonotype was seen only a few times. The gene calls are TRBV5-4 and TRBJ1-1; D gene uncertain. Germline-derived CDR1 and CDR2 are SGHNT and YYREEE (reference sequence). CDR3 size: 16 residues. The V end lost 2 bases, the J end lost 4 bases, and 18 bases lay between the germline ends. In DNA, the CDR3 is TGTGCCAGCAGCTTCAAACAGCTCCGAGCGGGCACTGAAGCTTTCTTT. Its protein product is CASSFKQLRAGTEAFF.

This clonotype has a count of ten or more. The chain joins TRBV7-8 to TRBJ1-5; D may be TRBD1 (6 bases). Trimming removed 4 bases from V and 2 bases from J, with 9 bases in between. Looked up from germline, CDR1 is SGHVS and CDR2 is FQNEAQ. The CDR3 is 14 residues long. The CDR3 here is CASSSPGGNQPQHF. The CDR3 coding sequence is TGTGCCAGCAGCTCACCAGGGGGCAATCAGCCCCAGCATTTT.

This clonotype has only one observation. The chain couples TRBV28 to TRBJ1-2, with D uncertain. Germline loops: CDR1 MDHEN, CDR2 SYDVKM. The CDR3 totals 9 residues. Between the trimmed V and J ends, which lost 8 bases and 7 bases, there was a span of 5 bases. The CDR3, as DNA: TGTGCCAGCCGGAGTGGCTACACCTTC. Encoded protein: CASRSGYTF.

The CDR3 protein is CASKESGGDYEQYF. DNA of the CDR3: TGTGCCAGCAAAGAAAGCGGGGGGGACTACGAGCAGTACTTC. The chain couples TRBV2 to TRBJ2-7, with TRBD2 matching over 10 bases. The CDR3 loop spans 14 amino acids. V trimming: 7 bases; J trimming: 3 bases; junction bases outside the gene matches: 6. Germline V gene lookup returns CDR1 SNHLY and CDR2 FYNNEI.

V is TRBV3-1 and J is TRBJ2-6, with a tentative D call TRBD2 (6 bases). V lost 4 bases to trimming and J lost 4 bases, with 11 bases between them. Germline values: CDR1 LGHDT, CDR2 YNNKEL (reference sequence). The CDR3 contains 15 residues. CDR3 in DNA: TGTGCCAGCAGCCTACATCGGGGGGGGGCCAACGTCCTGACTTTC. Translation: CASSLHRGGANVLTF.

The J gene is TRBJ2-7, the V gene TRBV20-1, with D tentatively TRBD2 (5 bases). This CDR3 region has 14 residues. V was shortened by 3 bases and J by 2 bases, with 14 bases between the two germline ends. The germline gives CDR1 DFQATT, CDR2 SNEGSKA (reference sequence). CDR3 loop: CSARGLTTTYEQYF. CDR3 DNA sequence: TGCAGTGCTAGGGGTTTGACTACGACCTACGAGCAGTACTTC.

V usage is TRBV5-8 and J usage is TRBJ1-5; D may be TRBD1 (6 bases). V gave up 2 bases and J gave up 5 bases, with 14 bases separating them. Germline V lookup: CDR1 SGHTS, CDR2 YDEGEE. The CDR3 contains 15 residues. The CDR3 nucleotides read TGTGCCAGCAGCTTTTCCGGGACAACGGATCAGCCCCAGCATTTT. This gives the protein CASSFSGTTDQPQHF.

In regard to this clonotype: Just one base apart from a much larger clone, this may be a read error. The rearrangement uses TRBV6-1 and TRBJ1-6; D unclear. The CDR3 consists of 17 residues. Germline CDR1 is MNHNS and CDR2 is SASEGT. The CDR3 loop is CASTLWTVNSYNTPLHF. CDR3 in DNA: TGTGCCAGCACCCTCTGGACCGTTAACTCCTATAATACACCCCTCCACTTT.